This T cell receptor (beta chain) was recovered during a study of T-cell memory formation after mild COVID-19. The overall study: In these data, TCR clusters were largely donor specific. Broader study findings: Contracting clones localized mainly to CM and EM when CD4+ and mainly to EMRA when CD8+. Cross-reactive memory seemingly joined, as some responding clones were found in pre-infection memory.

The V gene lost 4 bases and the J gene lost 0 bases, with 6 bases spanning the gap. This CDR3 comprises 12 residues. The germline V gene has CDR1 SQVTM and CDR2 ANQGSEA. This clonotype was counted at least ten times. No antigen is known for it. Libraries for TCRalpha and TCRbeta carried sample barcodes and unique molecular identifiers via 5'RACE. TCRdb re-called the 5' RACE reads through MiXCR, storing one row per CDR3 protein. The table records about 240,000 distinct CDR3 sequences, 8% to 10% of them present only once. Sequencing used PBMCs or a T cell subset sorted from them (not recorded which). This receptor was obtained from a man between 18 and 35 years old who had mild COVID-19 (a few samples of this study predate the infection). Cell type and time point are not known. The genes are TRBV29-1 and TRBJ1-1; D gene ambiguous. The CDR3 DNA reads TGCAGCGTTGGGAGCATGAACACTGAAGCTTTCTTT. It yields the protein CSVGSMNTEAFF. The full variable domain, completed using reference TRBV29-1 and TRBJ1-1, is SAVISQKPSRDICQRGTSLTIQCQVDSQVTMMFWYRQQPGQSLTLIATANQGSEATYESGFVIDKFPISRPNLTFSTLTVSNMSPEDSSIYLCSVGSMNTEAFFGQGTRLTVV.